The clone carrying this T cell receptor (beta chain) was detected many times. Its antigen is undetermined. Germline trimming cut 5 bases from V and 1 base from J; bases unmatched to any gene: 16. This CDR3 is 19 amino acids long. Germline V gene data show CDR1 as MDHEN and CDR2 as SYDVKM. The entry originates in a study of regulatory T cells in long-lasting Graves disease. General observations from the study: Thyroid tissue went unexamined; only peripheral blood was analyzed.

CDR3 regions were amplified by Arm-PCR using iRepertoire HTBI primers to build TCR beta libraries. TCRdb itself ran the multiplex PCR reads through MiXCR, one entry per CDR3 protein. The data hold approximately 540,000 distinct CDR3 sequences, with 12% observed a single time. Time point of the sample: newly diagnosed GD, antithyroid drugs for less than 3 months. PBMC-extracted RNA yielded the TCR library. An endocrinology department located in Xi'an, China, was where the patients came from. About 10 milliliters of peripheral blood were taken and placed in EDTA tubes. The data were also submitted as part of a second study, on T cells in Graves' hyperthyroidism and ophthalmopathy. Per that paper: Graves' hyperthyroidism qualified as stable when ophthalmopathy did not progress within 18 months.

The rearrangement uses TRBV28 and TRBJ2-1; 8 bases match TRBD2. This clonotype was sampled from a young woman with Graves disease. Sequencing used peripheral blood mononuclear cells (PBMCs), obtained at new diagnosis, from a patient treated with antithyroid drugs. CDR3 sequence reads: CASSLRVFEREFSYNEQFF. CDR3 sequence (DNA): TGTGCCAGCAGTCTAAGGGTCTTCGAGCGGGAGTTTTCCTACAATGAGCAGTTCTTC.